This TCR beta chain was observed in a study of response to subunit inactivated influenza vaccine. TCRdb re-called the RT-PCR reads with MiXCR, one entry per CDR3 protein. The sample lists a few hundred thousand distinct CDR3 sequences, around a fifth occurring once. With respect to this clonotype: Its antigen is still unknown.

This CDR3 is built from 16 residues. J lost 3 bases, V lost 0 bases, and 7 bases had no gene match. Germline CDR1 reads LGHDT; CDR2 reads YNNKEL (reference sequence). General study points: The study's authors posited that every seasonal influenza vaccination enlists few new T cells.

Sequencing used PBMCs from blood, obtained approximately 22 months after vaccination. The chain employs TRBV3-1 and TRBJ2-7; 8 nucleotides match TRBD2. The sequence derives from a man in his fifties or sixties who received an inactivated influenza vaccine. CDR3 sequence (DNA): TGTGCCAGCAGCCAAGAGGGCAGCGGGAGTTTCTACGAGCAGTACTTC. Translated, it gives CASSQEGSGSFYEQYF.